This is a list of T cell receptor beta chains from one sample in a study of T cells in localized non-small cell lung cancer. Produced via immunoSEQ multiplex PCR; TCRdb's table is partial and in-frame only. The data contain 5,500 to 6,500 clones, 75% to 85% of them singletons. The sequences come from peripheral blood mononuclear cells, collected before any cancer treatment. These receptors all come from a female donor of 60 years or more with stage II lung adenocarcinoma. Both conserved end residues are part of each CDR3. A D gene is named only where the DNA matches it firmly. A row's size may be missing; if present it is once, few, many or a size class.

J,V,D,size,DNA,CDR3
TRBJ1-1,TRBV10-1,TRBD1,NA,TGCGCCAGCAGTGGGACAGGGGCCTACACTGAAGCTTTCTTT,CASSGTGAYTEAFF
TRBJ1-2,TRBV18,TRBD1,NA,TGTGCCAGCTCACCACGACAGGGAGAACATTATGGCTACACCTTC,CASSPRQGEHYGYTF
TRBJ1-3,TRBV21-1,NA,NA,TGTGCCAGCAGTGTGGTTTTACAACACGCACGAAACACCATATATTTT,CASSVVLQHARNTIYF
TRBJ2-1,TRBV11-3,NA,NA,TGTGCCAGCAGCTTAGGCCTAGGGTCCTACAATGAGCAGTTCTTC,CASSLGLGSYNEQFF
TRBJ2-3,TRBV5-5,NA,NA,TGTGCCAGCAGCTACTACGGGGAGACCACAGATACGCAGTATTTT,CASSYYGETTDTQYF
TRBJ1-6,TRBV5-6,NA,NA,TGTGCCAGCGGGAGTTATAATTCACCCCTCCACTTT,CASGSYNSPLHF
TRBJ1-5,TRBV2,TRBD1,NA,TGTGCCAGCAGTGAACAGGGGGGGGGTGGCAATCAGCCCCAGCATTTT,CASSEQGGGGNQPQHF
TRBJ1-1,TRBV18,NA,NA,TGTGCCAGCTCACCACAGTTTGAAGCTTTCTTT,CASSPQFEAFF
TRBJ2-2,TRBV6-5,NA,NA,TGTGCCAGCAGTTTTGGGAATTGGACTGTCACCGGGGAGCTGTTTTTT,CASSFGNWTVTGELFF
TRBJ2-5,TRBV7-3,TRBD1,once,TGTGCCAGCAGCTTTAACAGGGGGCTTGAGACCCAGTACTTC,CASSFNRGLETQYF
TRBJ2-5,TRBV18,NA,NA,TGTGCCAGCTCACCCGAGGGGGGAGCGGAGACCCAGTACTTC,CASSPEGGAETQYF
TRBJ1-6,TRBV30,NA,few,TGTGCCTGGAGTTATGAGGGAAGCTCCTATAATTCACCCCTCCACTTT,CAWSYEGSSYNSPLHF
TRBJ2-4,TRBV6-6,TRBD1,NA,TGTGCCAGCACAGGACAGGGGGCTGAACACATTCAGTACTTC,CASTGQGAEHIQYF
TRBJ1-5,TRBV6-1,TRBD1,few,TGTGCCAGCATTGAACAGGGGGAAAGCAATCAGCCCCAGCATTTT,CASIEQGESNQPQHF
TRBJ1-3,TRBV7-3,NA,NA,TGTGCCAGCAGCTTAAATAACGCTGGAAACACCATATATTTT,CASSLNNAGNTIYF
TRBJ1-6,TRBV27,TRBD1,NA,TGTGCCAGCGGCCGGGACAGGAATAATTCACCCCTCCACTTT,CASGRDRNNSPLHF
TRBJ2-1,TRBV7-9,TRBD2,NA,TGTGCCAGCAGCCAGGGACTAGCGGGGGCCCCACACAATGAGCAGTTCTTC,CASSQGLAGAPHNEQFF
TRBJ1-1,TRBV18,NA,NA,TGTGCCAGCCAGATGCGGGGCCTGGGATACACTGAAGCTTTCTTT,CASQMRGLGYTEAFF
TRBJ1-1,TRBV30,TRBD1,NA,TGTGCCTGGAGAGGGAGGGACAGGCTGAACACTGAAGCTTTCTTT,CAWRGRDRLNTEAFF
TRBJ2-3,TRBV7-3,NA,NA,TGTGCCAGCAGCTCCTTCCTCACAGATACGCAGTATTTT,CASSSFLTDTQYF